This T cell receptor beta chain was recorded in a study of blood T cell dynamics during melanoma immunotherapy. Study overall: First-line therapy was either pembrolizumab or nivolumab with ipilimumab for metastatic melanoma.

As to time point: week 3, after first cycle of checkpoint inhibitor. Apart from a couple of fast progressors, RECIST 1.1 response was judged 12 weeks post-infusion. Patients had no prior systemic cancer treatment, immunosuppressants or other active cancers. Study outcomes and limitations: The study could not tell melanoma-specific clones from general immune activation.

Profiled with immunoSEQ multiplex PCR; TCRdb holds only in-frame clones, not every one. This table holds nearly 7,000 clones, approximately 81% found once. Note on this clone: The antigen remains undetermined.

Per germline, CDR1 MDHEN and CDR2 SYDVKM. The V end lost 5 bases, the J end lost 4 bases, and 12 bases lay between the germline ends. This CDR3 is built from 14 residues. The sequencing used blood, collected from a patient treated with checkpoint blockade. The origin of this receptor is a human donor with melanoma. Some clones in this sample may be carry-over from other donors' samples. The chain joins TRBV28 to TRBJ1-5; D possibly corresponds to TRBD1 (6 bases). This CDR3 is CASSPRQGNQPQHF. For the CDR3, the DNA is TGTGCCAGCAGTCCCCGGCAGGGGAATCAGCCCCAGCATTTT.